The present T cell receptor beta chain was sequenced within a study of blood T cells in healthy people across ages. A J-beta primer mix and a sample-barcoded 5' primer were used in a second PCR of about 7 to 11 cycles. MiXCR, applied by TCRdb to the 5' RACE reads, yields one record per CDR3 protein. The sample holds about 1 million distinct CDR3 sequences, under 45% seen once. V was clipped by 3 bases and J by 15 bases, with 15 bases between them. The CDR3 is 12 amino acids. The people who gave samples were healthy Caucasians from Russia, aged roughly 6 to 90. This TCR was sampled from a woman aged 55-69 years in good health. The sequenced sample consisted of blood. The chain recombines TRBV12-3 or TRBV12-4 with TRBJ2-4, with D possibly TRBD1 on 5 matching bases. The CDR3 sequence: CASSLGQETLYF. The CDR3 DNA is TGTGCCAGCAGTTTGGGGCAGGAGACCCTGTACTTC.